The next 31 T cell receptor beta chains were all read from a single sample in a study of follicular helper T cells after annual influenza vaccination. Sequencing was performed with immunoSEQ multiplex PCR; in TCRdb, only in-frame clones are kept and a portion is missing. The table has about 720 clones, approximately 67% seen once. Time point here: 2013-2014 season, 7 days after vaccination. Sequencing used CXCR5+ CD38+ circulating T follicular helper cells from blood, obtained 7 days after influenza vaccination. Subset described: circulating Tfh, non-naive CD4+CXCR5+PD-1+ (ICOS+CD38+ or ICOS-CD38-). Source of these receptors: an adult who received the influenza vaccine.

As regards this clone: The conserved phenylalanine or tryptophan is not found at the CDR3 terminus, so this likely reflects a read error. The chain uses TRBV30 and TRBJ2-4; TRBD2 agrees at 7 bases. The CDR3 covers 14 residues. J lost 5 bases, V lost 2 bases, and 6 bases had no gene match. CDR1 GTSNPN and CDR2 SVGIG come from the germline V gene (reference sequence). The CDR3 reads CAWSRSGAQNIQYL. As DNA, the CDR3 is TGTGCCTGGAGTAGGAGCGGGGCCCAAAACATTCAGTACCTC.

This rearrangement joins TRBV19 to TRBJ1-1, with TRBD1 matching over 11 bases. V shed 4 bases and J 4 bases; nucleotides not matched to a gene: 5. CDR1 and CDR2 from the germline V gene are LNHDA and SQIVND (reference sequence). The CDR3 consists of 15 residues. The CDR3 DNA sequence: TGTGCCAGTAGTAAAAGGACAGGGGGCTCCACTGAAGCTTTCTTT. Its translation: CASSKRTGGSTEAFF.

This clone was picked up a small number of times. CDR3 sequence: CASSFSSGLEWYF. The CDR3 nucleotides are TGCGCCAGCAGCTTCTCGAGCGGACTCGAATGGTACTTC. V is TRBV5-1 and J is TRBJ2-4; D might be TRBD2 (5 bases). The CDR3 consists of 13 residues. CDR1 and CDR2 from the germline V gene are SGHRS and YFSETQ. Deletions cut 2 bases from V and 15 bases from J, with 18 bases between.

V is TRBV7-2 and J is TRBJ2-5; D remains ambiguous. Germline V CDR1 and CDR2: SGHTA, FQGNSA. This CDR3 region has 14 residues. Trimming pared 2 bases from V and 0 bases from J, leaving 7 bases between. Here the CDR3 DNA reads TGTGCCAGCAGCTTACGCAGAGACCAAGAGACCCAGTACTTC. It codes for CASSLRRDQETQYF.

The chain is built from TRBV19 and TRBJ2-3; TRBD2 aligns across 11 bases. This CDR3 contains 16 residues. The V and J ends lost 5 bases and 3 bases, in that order; junction bases with no gene match: 7. Germline V gene sequence: CDR1 LNHDA, CDR2 SQIVND (reference sequence). The CDR3 DNA reads TGTGCCAGTAGTGGCTGGACTAGCGGGTATACAGATACGCAGTATTTT. Protein: CASSGWTSGYTDTQYF.

This chain uses TRBV11-1 with TRBJ2-1; 10 positions match TRBD1. J gave up 6 bases and V 7 bases, and 18 bases lay outside the gene matches. Germline V CDR1 and CDR2: SGHAT, FQDESV (reference sequence). CDR3 size: 18 residues. The CDR3 sequence: CASTLGTGVVQGGNEQFF. CDR3 sequence (DNA): TGTGCCAGCACCCTCGGGACAGGGGTAGTCCAAGGCGGCAATGAGCAGTTCTTC.

The rearrangement uses TRBV7-2 and TRBJ2-1, with 9 bases aligning to TRBD1. CDR1 is SGHTA and CDR2 is FQGNSA in the germline V gene. The CDR3 length is 14 residues. With V trimmed by 5 bases and J by 7 bases, 6 bases remained unmatched. CDR3 region: CASSPRQGGNEQFF. CDR3 nucleotide sequence: TGTGCCAGCAGCCCACGACAGGGGGGAAATGAGCAGTTCTTC.

The chain carries TRBV15 and TRBJ2-3; D gene unclear. CDR1 is LNHNV, CDR2 YYDKDF, per germline (reference sequence). The CDR3 extends over 17 amino acids. Trimming took off 1 base at V and 0 bases at J, with 14 bases between the two ends. Here the CDR3 DNA reads TGTGCCACCAGCAGAGTGTATGGGTGGACGAGCACAGATACGCAGTATTTT. This sequence encodes CATSRVYGWTSTDTQYF.

Here the CDR3 DNA reads TGTGCCAGCAGAACACTGGGACAGGGAGTGGCGGGCGCAGATACGCAGTATTTT. This sequence encodes CASRTLGQGVAGADTQYF. This sequence joins TRBV27 and TRBJ2-3; 9 nucleotides line up with TRBD1. The V gene's germline CDR1 is MNHEY and CDR2 SMNVEV (reference sequence). V was pared by 6 bases and J by 4 bases, with 17 bases of the junction left unmatched. The CDR3 is made up of 18 amino acids.

V is TRBV14 and J is TRBJ2-2; D is uncertain. The CDR3 has 14 residues. In germline, CDR1 is SGHDN, CDR2 FVKESK. V was shortened by 0 bases and J by 1 base, with 3 bases between the two germline ends. CDR3: CASSQEWNTGELFF. As DNA, the CDR3 is TGTGCCAGCAGCCAAGAGTGGAACACCGGGGAGCTGTTTTTT.

The chain employs TRBV18 and TRBJ2-7; D is perhaps TRBD2 (6 bases). Trimming pared 0 bases from V and 6 bases from J, leaving 18 bases between. Germline V lookup: CDR1 KGHSH, CDR2 LQKENI. The CDR3 length is 16 residues. For the CDR3, the DNA is TGTGCCAGCTCACCACCTAGCCAAGGCGGGATAGGCGAGCAGTACTTC. Protein: CASSPPSQGGIGEQYF.

This clone came up once. Its ends do not fully match the called genes, so a read error is possible. V and J are TRBV7-7 and TRBJ2-5, with 8 nucleotides matching TRBD1. This CDR3 has 14 residues. Germline V lookup: CDR1 SSHAT, CDR2 FNYEAQ (reference sequence). The CDR3 region is CASSLAGGGETQYF. The CDR3 DNA reads as TGTGCTAGCAGCTTAGCAGGGGGCGGGGAGACCCAGTACTTC.

The chain carries TRBV5-1 and TRBJ2-5; 11 nucleotides line up with TRBD2. The ends lost 0 bases at V and 2 bases at J; junction bases unmatched: 9. This CDR3 region has 18 residues. Germline lookup yields CDR1 SGHRS and CDR2 YFSETQ. CDR3 residues: CASSLAASGRWEQETQYF. DNA for the CDR3: TGCGCCAGCAGCTTGGCGGCTAGCGGGAGGTGGGAACAAGAGACCCAGTACTTC. The full variable domain, in which reference TRBV5-1 and TRBJ2-5 provide the parts outside the CDR3, is KAGVTQTPRYLIKTRGQQVTLSCSPISGHRSVSWYQQTPGQGLQFLFEYFSETQRNKGNFPGRFSGRQFSNSRSEMNVSTLELGDSALYLCASSLAASGRWEQETQYFGPGTRLLVL.

The J gene is TRBJ1-5, the V gene TRBV19, with D unclear. Trimming removed 6 bases at V and 0 bases at J, with 12 bases between. Germline lookup yields CDR1 LNHDA and CDR2 SQIVND (reference sequence). The CDR3 covers 15 residues. CDR3 region: CASRLQPYSNQPQHF. The CDR3 bases are TGTGCCAGTAGGCTACAGCCCTATAGCAATCAGCCCCAGCATTTT.

This chain connects TRBV7-7 to TRBJ1-2, with D unresolved. This CDR3 region has 17 residues. V was clipped by 4 bases and J by 2 bases, with 20 bases between them. CDR1 is SSHAT and CDR2 is FNYEAQ in the germline V gene (reference sequence). The DNA for the CDR3 is TGTGCCAGCAGCTGCGCCATTAAGTGCCGAAAGAACTATGGCTACACCTTC. It is translated as CASSCAIKCRKNYGYTF.

The chain couples TRBV6-1 to TRBJ2-5; D gene ambiguous. This CDR3 is 16 amino acids long. Trimming removed 3 bases at V and 2 bases at J, with 16 bases between. CDR1 and CDR2 from the germline V gene are MNHNS and SASEGT. This chain's CDR3 is CASSDPPRFLQETQYF. CDR3 DNA sequence: TGTGCCAGCAGTGATCCTCCTAGGTTCCTGCAAGAGACCCAGTACTTC.

This chain uses TRBV5-4 with TRBJ1-1; 8 nucleotides match TRBD1. V lost 5 bases, J lost 4 bases, and 7 bases stayed unmatched. The germline gives CDR1 SGHNT, CDR2 YYREEE (reference sequence). The CDR3 totals 14 residues. CDR3 loop: CASSRTGTRTEAFF. The CDR3 DNA reads as TGTGCCAGCAGTCGGACAGGGACGCGCACTGAAGCTTTCTTT.

The gene calls are TRBV7-3 and TRBJ2-3; TRBD1 matches at 10 bases. With 5 bases clipped from V and 4 bases from J, the junction kept 9 bases outside the gene matches. The CDR3 loop spans 16 amino acids. Germline lookup yields CDR1 SGHTA and CDR2 FQGTGA. The CDR3 is CASSPNPGQGSDTQYF. CDR3 nucleotide sequence: TGTGCCAGCAGCCCGAACCCGGGACAGGGGTCAGATACGCAGTATTTT.

This chain connects TRBV10-3 to TRBJ1-1; a possible D gene is TRBD1 (5 bases). CDR3 size: 14 residues. V gave up 3 bases and J gave up 4 bases, with 12 bases separating them. The germline CDR1 and CDR2 sequences are ENHRY and SYGVKD. CDR3 region: CAISDPSGGTEAFF. CDR3 nucleotide sequence: TGTGCCATCAGTGACCCCTCCGGGGGCACTGAAGCTTTCTTT.

This chain joins TRBV11-3 and TRBJ1-2; TRBD1 agrees at 7 bases. V was clipped by 6 bases and J by 5 bases; unmatched bases: 9. This CDR3 comprises 14 residues. Germline V gene sequence: CDR1 SGHNT, CDR2 YENEEA. CDR3 amino acids: CASSPRGERYGYTF. The DNA for the CDR3 is TGTGCCAGCAGTCCCAGGGGGGAGAGGTATGGCTACACCTTC.

This chain joins TRBV6-1 and TRBJ1-5, with 8 bases that match TRBD1. V lost 2 bases, J lost 5 bases, and 5 bases stayed unmatched. This CDR3 has 15 residues. Germline CDR1 MNHNS, CDR2 SASEGT. The CDR3 nucleotides are TGTGCCAGCAGTGAATACCCGACAGGGGATCAGCCCCAGCATTTT. Protein product: CASSEYPTGDQPQHF.

The chain is built from TRBV4-2 and TRBJ2-3; TRBD1 is a possible D gene (6 bases). This CDR3 has 16 residues. V was cut by 0 bases and J by 5 bases, with 15 bases left in between. In germline, CDR1 is LGHNA, CDR2 YNFKEQ. CDR3 amino acids: CASSQDRGQWGDTQYF. Here the CDR3 DNA reads TGTGCCAGCAGCCAAGATAGAGGACAGTGGGGAGATACGCAGTATTTT.

The chain is built from TRBV27 and TRBJ2-7, with a tentative D call TRBD1 (6 bases). In germline, CDR1 is MNHEY, CDR2 SMNVEV (reference sequence). V lost 7 bases, J lost 1 base, and 11 bases lay in between. The CDR3 is 13 residues long. The CDR3 DNA reads TGTGCCAGCATGAACAGGGTGTCCTACGAGCAGTACTTC. It yields the protein CASMNRVSYEQYF.

The chain couples TRBV19 to TRBJ2-7; D is perhaps TRBD1 (6 bases). The CDR3 is made up of 16 amino acids. Looked up from germline, CDR1 is LNHDA and CDR2 is SQIVND (reference sequence). Trimming left V 4 bases short and J 0 bases short, with 16 bases between. CDR3 region: CASSKTSGTYSYEQYF. The DNA of the CDR3 is TGTGCCAGTAGTAAAACGTCCGGGACATACTCCTACGAGCAGTACTTC.

The chain employs TRBV5-1 and TRBJ1-1; 7 nucleotides agree with TRBD1. Germline-derived CDR1 and CDR2 are SGHRS and YFSETQ. With V trimmed by 4 bases and J by 2 bases, 8 bases remained unmatched. The CDR3 has 15 amino acids. DNA for the CDR3: TGCGCCAGCAGCAGAACCGGGACAGCTAACACTGAAGCTTTCTTT. It yields the protein CASSRTGTANTEAFF. The full variable domain, in which reference TRBV5-1 and TRBJ1-1 provide the parts outside the CDR3, is KAGVTQTPRYLIKTRGQQVTLSCSPISGHRSVSWYQQTPGQGLQFLFEYFSETQRNKGNFPGRFSGRQFSNSRSEMNVSTLELGDSALYLCASSRTGTANTEAFFGQGTRLTVV.

This clone turned up a few times. The chain uses TRBV9 and TRBJ2-7; 9 nucleotides line up with TRBD2. With 4 bases clipped from V and 6 bases from J, the junction kept 8 bases outside the gene matches. CDR1 is SGDLS, CDR2 YYNGEE, per germline. This CDR3 is built from 14 residues. DNA for the CDR3: TGTGCCAGCAGCCCGCGTAGTAGCGGGGGCGAGCAGTACTTC. Translating it yields CASSPRSSGGEQYF.

The rearrangement links TRBV4-2 to TRBJ2-7, with TRBD1 matching 10 bases. Germline V gives CDR1 LGHNA, CDR2 YNFKEQ. Losses at the gene ends were 4 bases for V and 5 bases for J; bases not matched to a gene: 5. The length of the CDR3 is 14 residues. The CDR3: CASSRGTGDNEQYF. CDR3 DNA sequence: TGTGCCAGCAGCCGAGGGACAGGGGACAACGAGCAGTACTTC.

The gene calls are TRBV9 and TRBJ2-5, with 8 bases aligning to TRBD1. The CDR3 length is 17 residues. Germline V gene lookup returns CDR1 SGDLS and CDR2 YYNGEE. V was clipped by 0 bases and J by 7 bases; unmatched bases: 14. CDR3: CASSVGQGATGGTTQYF. The CDR3 bases are TGTGCCAGCAGCGTAGGGCAGGGGGCCACAGGGGGGACGACCCAGTACTTC.

The chain combines TRBV19 with TRBJ2-1; D ambiguous. The CDR3 is made up of 16 amino acids. V shed 1 base and J shed 4 bases, with 14 bases lying between them. The germline CDR1 and CDR2 sequences are LNHDA and SQIVND (reference sequence). The CDR3 loop reads CASSIGLRIQYNEQFF. CDR3 DNA sequence: TGTGCCAGTAGTATAGGTTTGCGGATACAGTACAATGAGCAGTTCTTC. The full variable domain, its missing parts supplied by reference TRBV19 and TRBJ2-1, is DGGITQSPKYLFRKEGQNVTLSCEQNLNHDAMYWYRQDPGQGLRLIYYSQIVNDFQKGDIAEGYSVSREKKESFPLTVTSAQKNPTAFYLCASSIGLRIQYNEQFFGPGTRLTVL.

The chain uses TRBV19 and TRBJ2-2; 10 bases map to TRBD1. The V gene's germline CDR1 is LNHDA and CDR2 SQIVND (reference sequence). The CDR3 spans 14 residues. Losses at the gene ends were 10 bases for V and 4 bases for J; bases not matched to a gene: 6. The CDR3 reads CATDRGQPTGELFF. DNA for the CDR3: TGTGCCACCGACAGGGGGCAGCCCACCGGGGAGCTGTTTTTT.

The chain employs TRBV5-1 and TRBJ1-3; 8 bases are shared with TRBD1. Per the germline V gene, CDR1 is SGHRS and CDR2 is YFSETQ. The CDR3 is 13 residues long. Germline trimming cut 3 bases from V and 7 bases from J; bases unmatched to any gene: 3. This CDR3 reads CASSWTGTNTIYF. DNA of the CDR3: TGCGCCAGCAGCTGGACAGGGACGAACACCATATATTTT.